This entry is about one T cell receptor (beta chain). The data belong to a study of blood T cell repertoires in COVID-19. As for the study in general: Whether acute or convalescent, the COVID-19 samples came from the United States, Italy and Spain. The cDNA or gDNA used as material had been derived from T cells, B-cell-depleted T cells, or PBMCs.

In the original analysis: Reference gene primers were amplified, and this amplification served to estimate nucleated cell counts. Sequenced by immunoSEQ multiplex PCR; TCRdb stores in-frame clones only, minus some. From that table come the V and J calls and clone size; the DNA was used to work out D and trimming. The sample contains some 120,000 clones, more than 70% of which appear only once. The CDR3 consists of 14 residues. V was clipped by 0 bases and J by 8 bases; unmatched bases: 4. CDR1 and CDR2 from the germline V gene are SEHNR and FQNEAQ (reference sequence). This receptor was obtained from a human donor in a cohort sampled during active COVID-19. This sequence joins TRBV7-9 and TRBJ1-2; 9 nucleotides align to TRBD1. Sequencing used peripheral blood. The CDR3 is CASSLAGTGRGYTF. Written as DNA, the CDR3 is TGTGCCAGCAGCTTAGCGGGGACAGGGAGAGGCTACACCTTC.